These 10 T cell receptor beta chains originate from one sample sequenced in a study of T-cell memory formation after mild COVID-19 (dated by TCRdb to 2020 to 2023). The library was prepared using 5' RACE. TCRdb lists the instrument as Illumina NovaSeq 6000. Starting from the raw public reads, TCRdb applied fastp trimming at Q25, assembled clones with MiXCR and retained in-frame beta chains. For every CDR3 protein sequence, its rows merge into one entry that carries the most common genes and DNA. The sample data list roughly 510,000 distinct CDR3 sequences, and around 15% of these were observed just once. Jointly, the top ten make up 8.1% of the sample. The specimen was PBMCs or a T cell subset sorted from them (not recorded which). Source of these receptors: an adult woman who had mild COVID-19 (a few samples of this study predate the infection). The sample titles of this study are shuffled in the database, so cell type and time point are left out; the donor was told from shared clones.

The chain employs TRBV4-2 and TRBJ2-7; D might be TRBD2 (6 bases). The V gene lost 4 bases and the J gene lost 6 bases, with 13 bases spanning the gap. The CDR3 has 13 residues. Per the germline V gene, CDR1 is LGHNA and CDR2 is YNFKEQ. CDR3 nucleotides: TGTGCCAGCAGCCGCGGGATAGGATCCGAGCAGTACTTC. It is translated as CASSRGIGSEQYF.

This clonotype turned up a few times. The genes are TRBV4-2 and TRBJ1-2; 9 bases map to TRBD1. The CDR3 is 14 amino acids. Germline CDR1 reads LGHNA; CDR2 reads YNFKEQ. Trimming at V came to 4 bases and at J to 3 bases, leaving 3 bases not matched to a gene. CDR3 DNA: TGTGCCAGCAGCCCGCGACAGGGGGACTATGGCTACACCTTC. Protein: CASSPRQGDYGYTF.

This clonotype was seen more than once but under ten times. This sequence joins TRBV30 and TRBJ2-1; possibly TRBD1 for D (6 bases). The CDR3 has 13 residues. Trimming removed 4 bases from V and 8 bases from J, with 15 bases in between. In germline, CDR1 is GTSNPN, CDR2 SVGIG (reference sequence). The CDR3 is CAWNRASGHEQFF. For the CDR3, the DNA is TGTGCCTGGAACAGGGCCAGTGGGCATGAGCAGTTCTTC.

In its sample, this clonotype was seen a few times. CDR3 protein: CASSLATGSPSGNTIYF. The CDR3 region has the DNA TGTGCCAGCAGCTTAGCAACTGGGTCCCCCAGCGGAAACACCATATATTTT. V usage is TRBV7-6 and J usage is TRBJ1-3; D gene ambiguous. CDR1 and CDR2 from the germline V gene are SGHVS and FNYEAQ. The CDR3 has 17 amino acids. Trimming took off 0 bases at V and 4 bases at J, with 16 bases between the two ends.

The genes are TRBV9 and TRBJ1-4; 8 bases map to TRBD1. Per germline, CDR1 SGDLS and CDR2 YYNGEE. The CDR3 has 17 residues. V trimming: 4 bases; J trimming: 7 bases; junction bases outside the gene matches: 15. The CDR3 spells CASSPQERTGRIEKLFF. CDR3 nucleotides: TGTGCCAGCAGCCCTCAGGAACGGACAGGGAGAATTGAAAAACTGTTTTTT.

The CDR3, as DNA: TGTGCCAGCAGTAGGGTCGGCTTCTCTGGAAACACCATATATTTT. This codes for CASSRVGFSGNTIYF. This chain joins TRBV7-9 and TRBJ1-3; unclear D gene. With 6 bases removed from V and 0 bases from J, the gap between germline ends came to 12 bases. Germline-derived CDR1 and CDR2 are SEHNR and FQNEAQ (reference sequence). The CDR3 runs 15 residues.

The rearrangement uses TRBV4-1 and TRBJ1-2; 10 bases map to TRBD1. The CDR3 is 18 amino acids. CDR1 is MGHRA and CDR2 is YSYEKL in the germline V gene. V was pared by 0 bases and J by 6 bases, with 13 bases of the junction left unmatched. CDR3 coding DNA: TGCGCCAGCAGCCAAGATTCCAGAAAACCGGGACAGGGGCATGGCTACACCTTC. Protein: CASSQDSRKPGQGHGYTF.

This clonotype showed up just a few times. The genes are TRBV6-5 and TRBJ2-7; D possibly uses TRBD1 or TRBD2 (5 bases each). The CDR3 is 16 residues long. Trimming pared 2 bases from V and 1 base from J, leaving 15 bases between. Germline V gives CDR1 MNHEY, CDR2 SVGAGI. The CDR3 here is CASSYTPGRLSYEQYF. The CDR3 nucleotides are TGTGCCAGCAGTTACACTCCGGGACGGCTTTCCTACGAGCAGTACTTC.

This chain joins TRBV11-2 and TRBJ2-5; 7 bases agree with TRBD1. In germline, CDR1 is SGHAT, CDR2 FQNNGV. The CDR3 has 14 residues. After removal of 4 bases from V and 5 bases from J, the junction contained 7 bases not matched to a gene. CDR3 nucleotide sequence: TGTGCCAGCAGCTATAACAGGGGCCTGGAGACCCAGTACTTC. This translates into CASSYNRGLETQYF. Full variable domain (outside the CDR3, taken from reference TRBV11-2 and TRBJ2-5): EAGVAQSPRYKIIEKRQSVAFWCNPISGHATLYWYQQILGQGPKLLIQFQNNGVVDDSQLPKDRFSAERLKGVDSTLKIQPAKLEDSAVYLCASSYNRGLETQYFGPGTRLLVL.

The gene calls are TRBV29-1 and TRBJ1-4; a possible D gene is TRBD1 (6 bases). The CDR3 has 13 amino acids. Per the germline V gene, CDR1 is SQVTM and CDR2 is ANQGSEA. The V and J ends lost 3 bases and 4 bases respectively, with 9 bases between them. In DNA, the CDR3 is TGCAGCGTTGACCAGGGGTTTAATGAAAAACTGTTTTTT. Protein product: CSVDQGFNEKLFF.